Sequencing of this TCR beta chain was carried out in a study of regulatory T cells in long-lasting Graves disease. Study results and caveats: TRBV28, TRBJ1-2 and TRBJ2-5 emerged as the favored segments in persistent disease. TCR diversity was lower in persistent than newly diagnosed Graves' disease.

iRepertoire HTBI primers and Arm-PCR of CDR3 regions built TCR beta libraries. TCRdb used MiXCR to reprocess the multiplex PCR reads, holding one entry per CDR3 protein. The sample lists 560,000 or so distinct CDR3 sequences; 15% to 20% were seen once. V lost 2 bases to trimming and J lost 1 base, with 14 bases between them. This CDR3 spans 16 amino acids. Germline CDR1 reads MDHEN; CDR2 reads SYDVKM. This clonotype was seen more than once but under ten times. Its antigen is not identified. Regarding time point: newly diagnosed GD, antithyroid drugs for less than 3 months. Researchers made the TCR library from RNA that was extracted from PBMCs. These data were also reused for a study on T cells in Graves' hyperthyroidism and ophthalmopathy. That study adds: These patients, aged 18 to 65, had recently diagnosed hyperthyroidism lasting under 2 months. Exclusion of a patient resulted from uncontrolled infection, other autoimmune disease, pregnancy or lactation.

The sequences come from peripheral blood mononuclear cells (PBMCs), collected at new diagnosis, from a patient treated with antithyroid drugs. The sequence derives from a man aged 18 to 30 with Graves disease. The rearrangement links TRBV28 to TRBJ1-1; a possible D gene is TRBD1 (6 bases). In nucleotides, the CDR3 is TGTGCCAGCAGTTTAGGGACACCTTATGGGAACACTGAAGCTTTCTTT. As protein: CASSLGTPYGNTEAFF.